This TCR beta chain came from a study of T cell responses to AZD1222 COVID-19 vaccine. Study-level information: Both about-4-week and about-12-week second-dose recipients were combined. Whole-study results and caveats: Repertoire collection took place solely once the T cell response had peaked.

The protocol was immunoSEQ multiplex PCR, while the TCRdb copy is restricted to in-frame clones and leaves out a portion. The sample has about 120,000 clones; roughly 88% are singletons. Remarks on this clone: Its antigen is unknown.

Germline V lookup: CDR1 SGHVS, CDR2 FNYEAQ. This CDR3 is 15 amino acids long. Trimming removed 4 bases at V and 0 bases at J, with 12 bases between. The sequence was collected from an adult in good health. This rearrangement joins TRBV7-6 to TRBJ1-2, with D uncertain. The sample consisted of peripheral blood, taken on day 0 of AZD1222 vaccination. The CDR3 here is CASSSQELANYGYTF. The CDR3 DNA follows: TGTGCCAGCAGCTCCCAGGAGTTAGCTAACTATGGCTACACCTTC.